The 30 T cell receptor beta chains below come from one sample, sequenced in a study of T cell repertoires in cytomegalovirus infection. Their target antigens are unknown. MiXCR was run by TCRdb on the reads, yielding one entry per CDR3 protein. Among about 920,000 distinct CDR3 sequences, approximately 31% were seen once, and the ten largest hold roughly 13%. Here the sequenced sample was cultured CD8+ T cells from PBMCs, taken from culture after CMV antigen stimulation. The receptor set was obtained from a human donor in good health (CMV status not recorded). Some clones in this sample may be carry-over from other donors' samples.

A few counts support this clonotype. The DNA for the CDR3 is TGTGCCAGCAGCTTAGCGGGCGGGGGCTCCTCCTACAATGAGCAGTTCTTC. Protein product: CASSLAGGGSSYNEQFF. The gene calls are TRBV7-9 and TRBJ2-1, with D possibly matching TRBD2 (7 bases). The CDR3 totals 17 residues. Germline V lookup: CDR1 SEHNR, CDR2 FQNEAQ (reference sequence). V shed 0 bases and J shed 0 bases, with 12 bases lying between them.

The rearrangement joins TRBV5-4 to TRBJ2-2; D not certain. The length of the CDR3 is 15 residues. V lost 2 bases and J lost 4, with 12 bases in between. Germline-derived CDR1 and CDR2 are SGHNT and YYREEE (reference sequence). CDR3: CASSLTQSGTGELFF. In DNA, the CDR3 is TGTGCCAGCAGCTTAACCCAATCGGGCACCGGGGAGCTGTTTTTT.

In its sample, this clonotype was seen many times. CDR3 sequence: CASSFPGDQAFF. The CDR3 coding sequence is TGTGCCAGCAGCTTCCCCGGGGATCAAGCTTTCTTT. The V and J genes are TRBV7-6 and TRBJ1-1; D unresolved. Trimming removed 3 bases from V and 9 bases from J, with 11 bases in between. Germline V gene sequence: CDR1 SGHVS, CDR2 FNYEAQ. This CDR3 spans 12 amino acids.

This rearrangement joins TRBV6-2 or TRBV6-3 to TRBJ1-2; D perhaps matches TRBD1 (6 bases). Germline V gene data show CDR1 as MNHEY and CDR2 as SVGEGT. CDR3 size: 14 residues. V was cut by 2 bases and J by 6 bases, with 13 bases left in between. The CDR3 DNA reads TGTGCCAGCAGTTACCAGGACAGAGTTGATGGCTACACCTTC. The encoded protein is CASSYQDRVDGYTF.

This clonotype came up a few times. V usage is TRBV4-1 and J usage is TRBJ2-1, with 7 bases aligning to TRBD2. The CDR3 consists of 14 residues. The J segment lost 5 bases and the V segment lost 1 base, leaving 2 bases of the junction unmatched. The germline gives CDR1 MGHRA, CDR2 YSYEKL. The CDR3 is CASSQGGSHNEQFF. CDR3 bases: TGCGCCAGCAGCCAAGGCGGGAGCCACAATGAGCAGTTCTTC.

The V and J genes are TRBV4-1 and TRBJ2-1, with TRBD2 matching 7 bases. Germline CDR1 reads MGHRA; CDR2 reads YSYEKL. Trimming cost V 2 bases and J 2 bases; bases outside gene matches: 15. The CDR3 runs to 19 residues. The CDR3 nucleotides read TGCGCCAGCAGCCAATACTCCGGGACTAATGGCGCCCCCTACAATGAGCAGTTCTTC. This sequence encodes CASSQYSGTNGAPYNEQFF.

This chain uses TRBV2 with TRBJ2-3; TRBD2 matches 14 bases. Germline CDR1 is SNHLY and CDR2 is FYNNEI. J was trimmed by 2 bases and V by 11 bases; bases with no gene match: 15. The CDR3 runs 18 residues. As DNA, the CDR3 is TGTGCCGCTAGGTGGACTAGCGGGGGGTTATTCCTCACAGATACGCAGTATTTT. Protein product: CAARWTSGGLFLTDTQYF.

The gene calls are TRBV12-5 and TRBJ1-6, with 7 bases matching TRBD1. The V gene's germline CDR1 is LGHNT and CDR2 FRNRAP. There are 18 residues in the CDR3. The J segment lost 4 bases and the V segment lost 7 bases, leaving 16 bases of the junction unmatched. The CDR3 DNA reads as TGTGCTAGTGCCTATGGGACAGATCGCGAAGCTTATAATTCACCCCTCCACTTT. It translates to CASAYGTDREAYNSPLHF.

This clonotype occurred a few times. One end of the junction varies from germline; a read error may be responsible. The CDR3, as DNA: TGTGCCAGCAGCGAAGTGGACGGGAGGACTGGCTACACCTTC. It encodes CASSEVDGRTGYTF. V gene TRBV2 combines with J gene TRBJ1-2; D is unclear. Per the germline V gene, CDR1 is SNHLY and CDR2 is FYNNEI. The CDR3 is 14 residues long.

In this sample, this clonotype turned up a few times. V gene TRBV20-1 combines with J gene TRBJ1-2; 8 bases are shared with TRBD1. CDR1 DFQATT and CDR2 SNEGSKA come from the germline V gene (reference sequence). V shed 0 bases, J shed 8 bases, and the junction held 14 bases outside the gene matches. The CDR3 loop spans 16 amino acids. This CDR3 is CSARDKGTYRGRGYTF. As DNA, the CDR3 is TGCAGTGCTAGAGATAAAGGAACTTACAGGGGGAGAGGCTACACCTTC.

The chain uses TRBV7-9 and TRBJ2-7; 9 bases are shared with TRBD1. There are 15 residues in the CDR3. Germline CDR1 reads SEHNR; CDR2 reads FQNEAQ (reference sequence). CDR3 loop: CVSSPATGGSYEQYV. CDR3 bases: TGTGTCAGCAGCCCAGCGACAGGGGGCTCCTACGAGCAGTACGTC.

V gene TRBV6-2 or TRBV6-3 combines with J gene TRBJ1-1; D is uncertain. Germline loops: CDR1 MNHEY, CDR2 SVGEGT. Trimming left V 0 bases short and J 1 base short, with 15 bases between. The CDR3 is 17 amino acids. CDR3 in DNA: TGTGCCAGCAGTTACTCGAAGGCTTGGAGGACGAACACTGAAGCTTTCTTT. As protein: CASSYSKAWRTNTEAFF.

This clonotype was counted many times. This chain uses TRBV7-8 with TRBJ2-3, with D maybe TRBD1 (6 bases). Germline-derived CDR1 and CDR2 are SGHVS and FQNEAQ. V lost 1 base, J lost 3 bases, and 11 bases lay in between. The CDR3 loop spans 15 amino acids. This chain's CDR3 is CASSLGVRGTDTQYF. In nucleotides, the CDR3 is TGTGCCAGCAGCTTAGGAGTCAGGGGAACAGATACGCAGTATTTT.

J is TRBJ2-7 and V is TRBV6-6; no firm D call. There are 13 residues in the CDR3. From germline, CDR1 is MNHNY and CDR2 SVGAGI (reference sequence). V was pared by 4 bases and J by 7 bases, with 14 bases between. In DNA, the CDR3 is TGTGCCAGCAGTTTGATAGAGTCTAGGGAGCAGTACGTC. Translation gives CASSLIESREQYV.

Note on this clonotype: The junction departs from the called germline gene at one end, perhaps through a read error. The chain joins TRBV7-6 to TRBJ1-1; D remains unclear. Per the germline V gene, CDR1 is SGHVS and CDR2 is FNYEAQ. The CDR3 consists of 15 residues. This chain's CDR3 is CVSSLVWGDNTEAFF. The CDR3 DNA is TGTGTCAGCAGCTTAGTGTGGGGAGACAACACTGAAGCTTTCTTT.

As concerns this clonotype: This could be a read error, since a much larger clone is one nucleotide away. The genes are TRBV12-3 or TRBV12-4 and TRBJ2-6; tentative D call: TRBD1 (5 bases). This CDR3 contains 12 residues. CDR3 loop: CASASGANVLSF. In nucleotides, the CDR3 is TGTGCCAGCGCCTCTGGGGCCAACGTCCTGAGTTTC.

The chain links TRBV7-3 to TRBJ2-5; 11 bases are shared with TRBD2. V trimming: 5 bases; J trimming: 7 bases; junction bases outside the gene matches: 6. Germline CDR1 is SGHTA and CDR2 is FQGTGA. This CDR3 region has 14 residues. Written as DNA, the CDR3 is TGTGCCAGCAGCCAGACTAGCGGGGAGGGGACCCAGTACTTC. Translating gives CASSQTSGEGTQYF.

A few counts support this clonotype. The V and J genes are TRBV27 and TRBJ1-5; D ambiguous. In germline, CDR1 is MNHEY, CDR2 SMNVEV (reference sequence). V gave up 8 bases and J gave up 0 bases, with 8 bases separating them. The CDR3 is 13 amino acids. The CDR3 DNA reads TGTGCCAGCGGGAGTGCTAGCAATCAGCCCCAGCATTTT. It translates to CASGSASNQPQHF.

As regards this clonotype: A read error may account for a junction end that differs from germline. The chain has TRBV7-2 and TRBJ2-6; tentatively, D is TRBD1 (5 bases). The CDR3 runs to 16 residues. Germline V CDR1 and CDR2: SGHTA, FQGNSA. CDR3 sequence: CTSSLPNHSGADVPTF. The CDR3 nucleotides read TGTACCAGCAGCCTTCCGAACCACTCTGGGGCCGACGTCCCGACTTTC.

The sample holds many counts of this clonotype. The chain is built from TRBV19 and TRBJ1-1; tentatively, D is TRBD1 (5 bases). The V gene lost 9 bases and the J gene lost 4 bases, with 9 bases spanning the gap. The CDR3 consists of 11 residues. Germline V CDR1 and CDR2: LNHDA, SQIVND (reference sequence). CDR3 in DNA: TGTGCCAGCATTAGGGGCACTGAAGCTTTCTTT. Translation: CASIRGTEAFF.

V is TRBV4-1 and J is TRBJ1-5, with no clear D. This CDR3 spans 15 amino acids. Germline CDR1 and CDR2: MGHRA and YSYEKL. V shed 1 base and J shed 0 bases, with 7 bases lying between them. The CDR3 loop reads CASSQVPASNQPQHF. CDR3 DNA sequence: TGCGCCAGCAGCCAAGTACCCGCTAGCAATCAGCCCCAGCATTTT.

With respect to this clonotype: A much larger clone differs from this one at a single base, so this may be a read error. The chain is built from TRBV7-6 and TRBJ2-3; TRBD2 aligns across 8 bases. The length of the CDR3 is 15 residues. Germline loops: CDR1 SGHVS, CDR2 FNYEAQ. V shed 1 base, J shed 2 bases, and the junction held 2 bases outside the gene matches. CDR3 sequence: CASSLDGGATDTQYF. For the CDR3, the DNA is TGTGCCAGCAGCTTAGACGGGGGGGCCACAGATACGCAGTATTTT.

The chain has TRBV6-2 or TRBV6-3 and TRBJ1-1, with D hard to call. The CDR3 length is 15 residues. The V end lost 2 bases, the J end lost 0 bases, and 10 bases lay between the germline ends. Germline values: CDR1 MNHEY, CDR2 SVGEGT. This CDR3 reads CASSYGSRLNTEAFF. DNA for the CDR3: TGTGCCAGCAGTTACGGGAGCAGACTGAACACTGAAGCTTTCTTT.

This clonotype showed up just a few times. V is TRBV19 and J is TRBJ2-5; D is unresolved. The germline gives CDR1 LNHDA, CDR2 SQIVND (reference sequence). V dropped 3 bases and J dropped 1 base, with 6 bases sitting between them. This CDR3 has 13 amino acids. The CDR3 sequence: CASSMRIQETQYF. In nucleotides, the CDR3 is TGTGCCAGTAGTATGAGGATCCAAGAGACCCAGTACTTC.

The table lists this clonotype with many counts. The chain combines TRBV12-3 or TRBV12-4 with TRBJ2-3; D not resolved. The CDR3 totals 13 residues. The germline V and J ends were trimmed by 6 bases and 4 bases, with 11 bases remaining between them. CDR3 residues: CASSRRGSDTQYF. The CDR3 nucleotides are TGTGCCAGCAGCCGCCGTGGATCAGATACGCAGTATTTT.

CDR3 bases: TGTGCCAGTAGTTCGGAGGTTTGGGATGGCTACACCTTC. It specifies CASSSEVWDGYTF. V and J are TRBV19 and TRBJ1-2; D gene ambiguous. Trimming removed 5 bases from V and 6 bases from J, with 13 bases in between. The CDR3 is made up of 13 amino acids. Germline CDR1 and CDR2: LNHDA and SQIVND (reference sequence).

This clonotype was found a few times. The chain recombines TRBV27 with TRBJ2-2, with TRBD1 identical over 7 bases. The CDR3 consists of 15 residues. V dropped 6 bases and J dropped 2; count of bases not matched to a gene: 6. Germline values: CDR1 MNHEY, CDR2 SMNVEV (reference sequence). Written as DNA, the CDR3 is TGTGCCAGCAGGCCAGGGACAGATAACACCGGGGAGCTGTTTTTT. Residues: CASRPGTDNTGELFF.

The sample holds a few counts of this clonotype. The chain combines TRBV11-2 with TRBJ1-1; a weak D match, TRBD1 (5 bases). The CDR3 extends over 18 amino acids. Germline V gene sequence: CDR1 SGHAT, CDR2 FQNNGV. V shed 1 base and J shed 4 bases, with 22 bases lying between them. The CDR3 DNA follows: TGTGCCAGCAGCTTAGTATCCGGGGAGAGGGGTGCCGGCACTGAAGCTTTCTTT. As protein: CASSLVSGERGAGTEAFF.

This clonotype has only a few counts. The J gene is TRBJ1-4, the V gene TRBV4-1; no definite D call. V lost 4 bases and J lost 7, with 16 bases in between. The CDR3 runs 15 residues. Per germline, CDR1 MGHRA and CDR2 YSYEKL. CDR3 residues: CASSLPPGIGEKLFF. For the CDR3, the DNA is TGCGCCAGCAGCCTTCCTCCGGGGATCGGTGAAAAACTGTTTTTT.

The chain is built from TRBV25-1 and TRBJ2-7; D is ambiguous. Trimming removed 0 bases from V and 7 bases from J, with 16 bases in between. The germline V gene has CDR1 MGHDK and CDR2 SYGVNS. This CDR3 spans 15 amino acids. CDR3 in DNA: TGTGCCAGCAGTGAATATCTGAGTACGGTGAGGGAGCAGTACTTC. Protein: CASSEYLSTVREQYF.